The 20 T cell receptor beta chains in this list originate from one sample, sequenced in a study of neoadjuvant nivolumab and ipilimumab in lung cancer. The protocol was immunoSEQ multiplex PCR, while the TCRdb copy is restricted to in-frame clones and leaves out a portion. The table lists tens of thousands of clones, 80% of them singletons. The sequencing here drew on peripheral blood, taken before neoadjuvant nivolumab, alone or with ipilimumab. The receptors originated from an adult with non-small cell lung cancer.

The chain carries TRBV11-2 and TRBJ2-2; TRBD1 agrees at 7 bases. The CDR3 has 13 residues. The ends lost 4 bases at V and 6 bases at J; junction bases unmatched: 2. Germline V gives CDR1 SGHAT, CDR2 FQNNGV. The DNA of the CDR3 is TGTGCCAGCAGCTCCGACAGGGCCGGGGAGCTGTTTTTT. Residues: CASSSDRAGELFF. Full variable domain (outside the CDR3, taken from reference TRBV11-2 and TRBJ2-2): EAGVAQSPRYKIIEKRQSVAFWCNPISGHATLYWYQQILGQGPKLLIQFQNNGVVDDSQLPKDRFSAERLKGVDSTLKIQPAKLEDSAVYLCASSSDRAGELFFGEGSRLTVL.

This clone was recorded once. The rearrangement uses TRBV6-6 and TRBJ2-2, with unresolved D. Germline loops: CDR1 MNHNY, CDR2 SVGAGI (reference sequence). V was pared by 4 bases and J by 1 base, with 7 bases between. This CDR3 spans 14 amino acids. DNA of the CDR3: TGTGCCAGCAGTTCCACCTTGAACACCGGGGAGCTGTTTTTT. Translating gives CASSSTLNTGELFF.

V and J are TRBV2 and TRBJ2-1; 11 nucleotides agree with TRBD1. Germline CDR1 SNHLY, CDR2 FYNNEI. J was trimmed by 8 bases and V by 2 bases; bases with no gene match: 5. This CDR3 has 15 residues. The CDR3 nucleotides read TGTGCCAGCAGTGAACGGACAGGGGGCTTCGATGAGCAGTTCTTC. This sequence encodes CASSERTGGFDEQFF.

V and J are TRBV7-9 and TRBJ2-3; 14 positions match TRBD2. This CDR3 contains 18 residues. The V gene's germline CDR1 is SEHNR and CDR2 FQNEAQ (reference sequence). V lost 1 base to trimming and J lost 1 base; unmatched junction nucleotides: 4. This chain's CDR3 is CASSLGGTSGGRTDTQYF. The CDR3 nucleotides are TGTGCCAGCAGCTTAGGGGGGACTAGCGGGGGCCGCACAGATACGCAGTATTTT.

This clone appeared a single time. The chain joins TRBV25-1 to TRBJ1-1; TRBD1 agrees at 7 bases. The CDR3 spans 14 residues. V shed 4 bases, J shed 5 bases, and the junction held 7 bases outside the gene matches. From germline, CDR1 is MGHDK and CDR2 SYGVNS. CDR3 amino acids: CASSVTGAPTEAFF. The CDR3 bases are TGTGCCAGCAGTGTAACAGGGGCGCCGACTGAAGCTTTCTTT.

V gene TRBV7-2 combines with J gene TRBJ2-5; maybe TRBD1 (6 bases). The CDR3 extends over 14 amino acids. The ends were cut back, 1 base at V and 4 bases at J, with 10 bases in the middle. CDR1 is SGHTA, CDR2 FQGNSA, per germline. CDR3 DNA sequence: TGTGCCAGCAGCTTAGACAGGGCCACAGAGACCCAGTACTTC. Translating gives CASSLDRATETQYF. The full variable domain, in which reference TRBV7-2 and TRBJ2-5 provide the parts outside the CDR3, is GAGVSQSPSNKVTEKGKDVELRCDPISGHTALYWYRQSLGQGLEFLIYFQGNSAPDKSGLPSDRFSAERTGGSVSTLTIQRTQQEDSAVYLCASSLDRATETQYFGPGTRLLVL.

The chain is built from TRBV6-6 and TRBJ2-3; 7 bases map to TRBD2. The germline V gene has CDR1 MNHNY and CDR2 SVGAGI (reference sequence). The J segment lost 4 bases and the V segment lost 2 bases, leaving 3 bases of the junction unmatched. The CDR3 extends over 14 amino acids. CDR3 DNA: TGTGCCAGCAGTTACCTACGGGGGGCAGATACGCAGTATTTT. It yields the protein CASSYLRGADTQYF.

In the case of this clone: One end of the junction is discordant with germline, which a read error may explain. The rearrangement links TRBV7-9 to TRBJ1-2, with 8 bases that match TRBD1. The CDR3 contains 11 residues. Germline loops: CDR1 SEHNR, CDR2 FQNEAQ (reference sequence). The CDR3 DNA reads TGTGCCAGTCAACCTGGGACAGGCTTTTTCTTC. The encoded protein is CASQPGTGFFF.

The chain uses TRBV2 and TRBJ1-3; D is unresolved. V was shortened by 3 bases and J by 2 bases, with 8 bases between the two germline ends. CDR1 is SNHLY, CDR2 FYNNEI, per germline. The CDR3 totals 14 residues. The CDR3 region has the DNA TGTGCCAGCAGTGAGCGTGGGGCTGGAAACACCATATATTTT. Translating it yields CASSERGAGNTIYF.

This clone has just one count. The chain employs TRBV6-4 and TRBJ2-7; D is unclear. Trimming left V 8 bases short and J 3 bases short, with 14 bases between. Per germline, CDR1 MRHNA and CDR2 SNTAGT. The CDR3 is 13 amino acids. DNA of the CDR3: TGTGCCAGCCCCTCCCTATCAGACTACGAGCAGTACTTC. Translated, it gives CASPSLSDYEQYF.

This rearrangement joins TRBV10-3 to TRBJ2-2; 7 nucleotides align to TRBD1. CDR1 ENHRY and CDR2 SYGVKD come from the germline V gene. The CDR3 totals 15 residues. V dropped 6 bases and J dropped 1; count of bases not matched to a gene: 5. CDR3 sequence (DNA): TGTGCCATCAGGAACCGACAGGGGAACACCGGGGAGCTGTTTTTT. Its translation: CAIRNRQGNTGELFF.

CDR3 protein: CASSYEGSDTEAFF. CDR3 nucleotides: TGTGCCAGCAGTTACGAGGGGAGCGACACTGAAGCTTTCTTT. This chain joins TRBV6-5 and TRBJ1-1; possible D gene TRBD1, 5 bases. The CDR3 length is 14 residues. Trimming pared 2 bases from V and 3 bases from J, leaving 10 bases between. Germline V gene data show CDR1 as MNHEY and CDR2 as SVGAGI.

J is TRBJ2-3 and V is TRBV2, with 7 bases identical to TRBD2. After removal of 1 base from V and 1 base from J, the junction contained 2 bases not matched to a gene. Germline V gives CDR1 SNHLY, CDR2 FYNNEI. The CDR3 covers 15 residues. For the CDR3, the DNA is TGTGCCAGCAGTGAAGAAGCGGGGCGCACAGATACGCAGTATTTT. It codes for CASSEEAGRTDTQYF.

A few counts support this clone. The CDR3 reads CASSLGDSTDTQYF. The DNA for the CDR3 is TGTGCCAGCAGCTTAGGTGACAGCACAGATACGCAGTATTTT. The rearrangement uses TRBV11-2 and TRBJ2-3; D is uncertain. The CDR3 spans 14 residues. CDR1 SGHAT and CDR2 FQNNGV come from the germline V gene. V lost 1 base and J 0 bases, leaving 5 bases between the germline ends.

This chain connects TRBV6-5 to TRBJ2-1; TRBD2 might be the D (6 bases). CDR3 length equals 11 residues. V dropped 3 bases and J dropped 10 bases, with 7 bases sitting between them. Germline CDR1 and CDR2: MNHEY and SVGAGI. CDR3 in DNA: TGTGCCAGCAGTTATGGGGGGGAGCAGTTCTTC. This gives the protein CASSYGGEQFF.

The CDR3 bases are TGTGCTTCCCTAACCGGACCGGGGGCTAACTATGGCTACACCTTC. Its protein product is CASLTGPGANYGYTF. The rearrangement uses TRBV19 and TRBJ1-2; D might be TRBD1 (5 bases). Germline CDR1 reads LNHDA; CDR2 reads SQIVND (reference sequence). The CDR3 sequence is 15 residues long.

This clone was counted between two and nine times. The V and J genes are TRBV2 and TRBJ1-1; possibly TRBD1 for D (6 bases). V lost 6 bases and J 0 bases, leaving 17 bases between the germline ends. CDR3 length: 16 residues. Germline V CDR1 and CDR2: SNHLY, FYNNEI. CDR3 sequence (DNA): TGTGCCAGCAGGACTACAGGGATTTTTTTGAACACTGAAGCTTTCTTT. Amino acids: CASRTTGIFLNTEAFF.

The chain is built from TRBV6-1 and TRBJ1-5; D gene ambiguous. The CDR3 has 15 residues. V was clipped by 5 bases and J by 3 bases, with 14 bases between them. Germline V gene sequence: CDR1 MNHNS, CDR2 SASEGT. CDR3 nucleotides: TGTGCCAGCAGTCCCCGACCTACAAACAATCAGCCCCAGCATTTT. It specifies CASSPRPTNNQPQHF.

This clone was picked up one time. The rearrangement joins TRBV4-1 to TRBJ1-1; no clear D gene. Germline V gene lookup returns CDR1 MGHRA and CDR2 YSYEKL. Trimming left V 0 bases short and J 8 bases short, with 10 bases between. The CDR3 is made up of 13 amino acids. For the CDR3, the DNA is TGCGCCAGCAGCCAAGAGGAGGTCAGGGAAGCTTTCTTT. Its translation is CASSQEEVREAFF.

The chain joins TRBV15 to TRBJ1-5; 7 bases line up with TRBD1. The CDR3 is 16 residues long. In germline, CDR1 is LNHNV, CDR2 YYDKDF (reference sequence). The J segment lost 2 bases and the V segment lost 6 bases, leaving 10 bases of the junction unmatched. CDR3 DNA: TGTGCCACCAGTATGAATCGACAGGGTGGCAATCAGCCCCAGCATTTT. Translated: CATSMNRQGGNQPQHF. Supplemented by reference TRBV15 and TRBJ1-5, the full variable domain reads DAMVIQNPRYQVTQFGKPVTLSCSQTLNHNVMYWYQQKSSQAPKLLFHYYDKDFNNEADTPDNFQSRRPNTSFCFLDIRSPGLGDTAMYLCATSMNRQGGNQPQHFGDGTRLSIL.